A single sample gave rise to the 23 T cell receptor beta chains below, sequenced in a study of cytomegalovirus exposure and HLA in healthy donors. Amplification used 60 Vbeta primers and 13 Jbeta primers. The table came from immunoSEQ multiplex PCR; TCRdb's copy has only in-frame clones and leaves some out. The data contain about 160,000 clones, about 75% of them seen just once; the ten biggest clones take up around 2%. The sample consisted of PBMCs. All receptors derive from a female donor in good health and CMV-seronegative.

The rearrangement links TRBV18 to TRBJ2-2; no clear D gene. The CDR3 is 15 amino acids. The germline V and J ends were trimmed by 3 bases and 7 bases, with 15 bases remaining between them. Per germline, CDR1 KGHSH and CDR2 LQKENI. CDR3 residues: CASSPDTTPGGELFF. CDR3 DNA: TGTGCCAGCTCACCTGACACCACCCCCGGCGGGGAGCTGTTTTTT.

In this sample, this clone turned up once. V is TRBV6-5 and J is TRBJ1-2, with no clear D. CDR1 is MNHEY, CDR2 SVGAGI, per germline. V lost 3 bases to trimming and J lost 4 bases, with 9 bases between them. The CDR3 length is 13 residues. The CDR3: CASSYLQFYGYTF. CDR3 in DNA: TGTGCCAGCAGTTATCTCCAGTTCTATGGCTACACCTTC.

The rearrangement uses TRBV7-2 and TRBJ2-5; D not certain. Per the germline V gene, CDR1 is SGHTA and CDR2 is FQGNSA. With 1 base removed from V and 3 bases from J, the gap between germline ends came to 6 bases. The CDR3 runs 13 residues. Here the CDR3 DNA reads TGTGCCAGCAGCTTAGTACAGAAAGAGACCCAGTACTTC. Encoded protein: CASSLVQKETQYF.

V gene TRBV6-5 combines with J gene TRBJ1-1, with 8 bases matching TRBD1. The J segment lost 7 bases and the V segment lost 0 bases, leaving 10 bases of the junction unmatched. The CDR3 contains 16 residues. Looked up from germline, CDR1 is MNHEY and CDR2 is SVGAGI. The CDR3 nucleotides are TGTGCCAGCAGTTACTCGGGCATGGTACAGGGGGATGAAGCTTTCTTT. Translating it yields CASSYSGMVQGDEAFF.

This clone was counted a single time. V is TRBV9 and J is TRBJ2-5; 7 nucleotides align to TRBD2. CDR3 length equals 15 residues. With V trimmed by 1 base and J by 4 bases, 7 bases remained unmatched. Germline values: CDR1 SGDLS, CDR2 YYNGEE. CDR3 in DNA: TGTGCCAGCAGCGTATCTTGGGGGAGGGGAGAGACCCAGTACTTC. It translates to CASSVSWGRGETQYF.

The chain is built from TRBV9 and TRBJ2-2; D uncertain. V lost 4 bases and J 6 bases, leaving 19 bases between the germline ends. CDR1 and CDR2 from the germline V gene are SGDLS and YYNGEE. This CDR3 has 16 amino acids. Here the CDR3 reads CASSPPPRRGSGELFF. CDR3 coding DNA: TGTGCCAGCAGCCCCCCCCCGCGGAGAGGTTCCGGGGAGCTGTTTTTT.

The V gene is TRBV6-1, the J gene TRBJ2-5; TRBD1 might be the D (6 bases). CDR1 MNHNS and CDR2 SASEGT come from the germline V gene. Between the trimmed V and J ends, which lost 11 bases and 4 bases, there was a span of 20 bases. The CDR3 covers 14 residues. CDR3 sequence reads: CACLDRIGSETQYF. The CDR3 DNA sequence: TGTGCCTGCCTCGACAGGATAGGGTCAGAGACCCAGTACTTC.

This chain uses TRBV10-3 with TRBJ1-1; no definite D call. Germline CDR1 ENHRY, CDR2 SYGVKD. V was pared by 9 bases and J by 1 base, with 15 bases between. CDR3 length equals 14 residues. The CDR3 protein is CAIVRAPGNTEAFF. CDR3 coding DNA: TGTGCCATTGTGAGGGCCCCGGGGAACACTGAAGCTTTCTTT.

This chain joins TRBV5-1 and TRBJ1-1; D perhaps matches TRBD1 (5 bases). V was shortened by 5 bases and J by 1 base, with 12 bases between the two germline ends. CDR1 is SGHRS, CDR2 YFSETQ, per germline. This CDR3 region has 14 residues. The CDR3 reads CASRLRVSNTEAFF. Here the CDR3 DNA reads TGCGCCAGCAGACTCAGGGTTTCGAACACTGAAGCTTTCTTT.

This sequence joins TRBV5-1 and TRBJ1-1; no firm D call. With 0 bases removed from V and 4 bases from J, the gap between germline ends came to 4 bases. The CDR3 length is 12 residues. CDR1 is SGHRS, CDR2 YFSETQ, per germline. The CDR3 is CASSLDSTEAFF. For the CDR3, the DNA is TGCGCCAGCAGCTTGGACAGCACTGAAGCTTTCTTT.

This chain uses TRBV7-8 with TRBJ1-2; maybe TRBD1 (5 bases). This CDR3 comprises 13 residues. V lost 1 base, J lost 7 bases, and 10 bases lay in between. Germline V gene data show CDR1 as SGHVS and CDR2 as FQNEAQ. CDR3 sequence: CASSLGGLLGYTF. CDR3 sequence (DNA): TGTGCCAGCAGCTTAGGGGGCTTACTTGGCTACACCTTC. The variable domain in full, completed from reference TRBV7-8 and TRBJ1-2, reads GAGVSQSPRYKVAKRGQDVALRCDPISGHVSLFWYQQALGQGPEFLTYFQNEAQLDKSGLPSDRFFAERPEGSVSTLKIQRTQQEDSAVYLCASSLGGLLGYTFGSGTRLTVV.

The rearrangement joins TRBV30 to TRBJ2-3; tentative D call: TRBD2 (6 bases). With 4 bases removed from V and 4 bases from J, the gap between germline ends came to 18 bases. The CDR3 extends over 15 amino acids. The germline V gene has CDR1 GTSNPN and CDR2 SVGIG (reference sequence). CDR3 DNA: TGTGCCTGGATTAGGGATAGCGGAAACTCAGATACGCAGTATTTT. Translated: CAWIRDSGNSDTQYF.

The CDR3 protein is CASSLTSGRVNTGELFF. The CDR3 DNA follows: TGTGCCAGCAGCCTGACTAGCGGGAGGGTAAACACCGGGGAGCTGTTTTTT. The genes are TRBV5-6 and TRBJ2-2, with 14 nucleotides matching TRBD2. The CDR3 runs to 17 residues. Germline-derived CDR1 and CDR2 are SGHDT and YYEEEE. V shed 4 bases, J shed 2 bases, and the junction held 4 bases outside the gene matches.

This clone was picked up a small number of times. The chain carries TRBV6-5 and TRBJ1-1; D is unresolved. Germline values: CDR1 MNHEY, CDR2 SVGAGI. CDR3 length equals 11 residues. V dropped 6 bases and J dropped 10 bases, with 12 bases sitting between them. CDR3 DNA: TGTGCCAGCAGGTCGGAGGTGGCAGCTTTCTTT. Protein product: CASRSEVAAFF.

The V gene is TRBV7-9, the J gene TRBJ2-5, with a possible D match to TRBD1 (6 bases). The CDR3 runs to 16 residues. Germline V gene sequence: CDR1 SEHNR, CDR2 FQNEAQ (reference sequence). V shed 5 bases and J shed 5 bases, with 21 bases lying between them. This CDR3 is CASSPGPTGIKETQYF. CDR3 in DNA: TGTGCCAGCAGCCCCGGGCCCACAGGGATAAAGGAGACCCAGTACTTC.

The rearrangement joins TRBV21-1 to TRBJ2-7; TRBD2, as called in the table, went unchecked against the DNA. TRBV21-1 is reported as a pseudogene. The CDR3 sequence is 14 residues long. CDR3 bases: TGTGCCAGCAGCCTCGGGGGGGGCTCCTACGAGCAGTACTTC. It encodes CASSLGGGSYEQYF.

The genes are TRBV15 and TRBJ2-1; a weak D match, TRBD2 (5 bases). The CDR3 spans 15 residues. V was trimmed by 1 base and J by 2 bases, leaving 9 bases between them. Germline CDR1 reads LNHNV; CDR2 reads YYDKDF (reference sequence). This CDR3 is CATSRGREPYNEQFF. DNA for the CDR3: TGTGCCACCAGCAGAGGCCGGGAACCCTACAATGAGCAGTTCTTC. Variable domain in full (rest from reference TRBV15 and TRBJ2-1): DAMVIQNPRYQVTQFGKPVTLSCSQTLNHNVMYWYQQKSSQAPKLLFHYYDKDFNNEADTPDNFQSRRPNTSFCFLDIRSPGLGDTAMYLCATSRGREPYNEQFFGPGTRLTVL.

The J gene is TRBJ2-7, the V gene TRBV7-2, with TRBD1 matching over 7 bases. Germline V lookup: CDR1 SGHTA, CDR2 FQGNSA. This CDR3 comprises 14 residues. The ends lost 5 bases at V and 2 bases at J; junction bases unmatched: 6. CDR3 DNA sequence: TGTGCCAGCAGCGCCCGGGACAGAGCCTACGAGCAGTACTTC. Protein product: CASSARDRAYEQYF.

This clone appeared a single time. This rearrangement joins TRBV7-2 to TRBJ1-2; D remains unclear. This CDR3 has 16 residues. CDR1 and CDR2 from the germline V gene are SGHTA and FQGNSA. V lost 5 bases to trimming and J lost 0 bases, with 16 bases between them. The CDR3 DNA is TGTGCCAGCAGCCAACGATCTGGGGAGGCTAACTATGGCTACACCTTC. Translating gives CASSQRSGEANYGYTF.

The chain carries TRBV19 and TRBJ1-1, with TRBD1 matching 10 bases. V lost 5 bases, J lost 1 base, and 10 bases stayed unmatched. CDR3 length: 17 amino acids. Germline CDR1 LNHDA, CDR2 SQIVND (reference sequence). The CDR3 reads CASSPRTGGLRNTEAFF. The CDR3 bases are TGTGCCAGTAGTCCGCGGACAGGGGGATTAAGGAACACTGAAGCTTTCTTT. The entire variable domain, with the rest obtained from reference TRBV19 and TRBJ1-1, is as follows: DGGITQSPKYLFRKEGQNVTLSCEQNLNHDAMYWYRQDPGQGLRLIYYSQIVNDFQKGDIAEGYSVSREKKESFPLTVTSAQKNPTAFYLCASSPRTGGLRNTEAFFGQGTRLTVV.

The chain employs TRBV27 and TRBJ2-3; maybe TRBD2 (7 bases). The CDR3 sequence is 15 residues long. Germline V lookup: CDR1 MNHEY, CDR2 SMNVEV (reference sequence). V was clipped by 3 bases and J by 4 bases, with 14 bases between them. The CDR3 loop is CASSLRGRVADTQYF. The CDR3 region has the DNA TGTGCCAGCAGTTTGCGGGGGCGTGTGGCAGATACGCAGTATTTT.

This chain's CDR3 is CASSLQPLNTEAFF. In DNA, the CDR3 is TGCGCCAGCAGCTTGCAACCACTTAACACTGAAGCTTTCTTT. J is TRBJ1-1 and V is TRBV5-1, with D uncertain. V shed 1 base and J shed 2 bases, with 9 bases lying between them. Germline-derived CDR1 and CDR2 are SGHRS and YFSETQ. The CDR3 has 14 amino acids.

This CDR3 is CASSLVLINEQFF. The CDR3 nucleotides are TGTGCCAGCAGCTTAGTCCTAATCAATGAGCAGTTCTTC. This chain uses TRBV11-2 with TRBJ2-1; D gene uncertain. Germline CDR1 and CDR2: SGHAT and FQNNGV. This CDR3 has 13 amino acids. V was trimmed by 1 base and J by 6 bases, leaving 7 bases between them.